The clone carrying this TCR beta chain was detected only a few times. The data stem from a study of naive and memory T cell subsets. Alpha and beta libraries were amplified separately from the second PCR onward. CDR1 is LGHNA, CDR2 YNFKEQ, per germline. The CDR3 runs 11 residues. The V end lost 5 bases, the J end lost 9 bases, and 10 bases lay between the germline ends. Two oligonucleotides, mixed equimolar, formed the beta constant-region primer covering TRBC1 and TRBC2. A single record per CDR3 protein comes from TCRdb applying MiXCR to the UMI-ligation and nested PCR reads. In the table there are about 90,000 distinct CDR3 sequences, about 7% of which are singletons.

This TCR derives from a human donor in good health. This chain connects TRBV4-2 to TRBJ2-5; no clear D gene. Sequenced input: central memory CD4+ T cells from blood. The CDR3 reads CASSSPASQYF. The CDR3 DNA reads as TGTGCCAGCAGCTCCCCGGCCTCCCAGTACTTC.